The rows below give T cell receptor beta chains drawn from one sample of a study of T cells in tuberculosis. The table came from immunoSEQ multiplex PCR; TCRdb's copy has only in-frame clones and leaves some out. The repertoire has roughly 41,000 clones, 94% of them found once; the top ten carry about 12%. Sequencing was performed on PBMCs. These receptors all come from a donor aged 5 to 30 with latent tuberculosis or without tuberculosis infection. Some clones in this sample may be carry-over from other donors' samples. Both conserved end residues are part of each CDR3. Each record gives: clone size, V gene, J gene, D gene, CDR3 protein, CDR3 DNA. A D gene is named only where the DNA matches it firmly. The size of a clone is reported for some rows only, either as once, few or many, or as a class for expanded clones.

.,TRBV10-2,TRBJ1-4,.,CASSETATNEKLFF,TGCGCCAGCAGTGAGACAGCAACTAATGAAAAACTGTTTTTT
.,TRBV7-2,TRBJ1-5,.,CASSFKENQPQHF,TGTGCCAGCAGCTTTAAAGAGAATCAGCCCCAGCATTTT
.,TRBV6-6,TRBJ1-6,TRBD1,CASSPTGVSPLHF,TGTGCCAGCAGTCCGACAGGGGTATCACCCCTCCACTTT
.,TRBV30,TRBJ1-3,TRBD1,CAWSAQGGPLSGNTIYF,TGTGCCTGGAGTGCTCAAGGGGGCCCCCTCTCTGGAAACACCATATATTTT
.,TRBV6-4,TRBJ2-3,.,CASSRGWGPATTDTQYF,TGTGCCAGCTCGAGAGGGTGGGGGCCGGCAACCACAGATACGCAGTATTTT
once,TRBV4-1,TRBJ2-1,TRBD2,CASSPGTSGGAYNEQFF,TGCGCCAGCAGCCCAGGGACTAGCGGGGGCGCCTACAATGAGCAGTTCTTC
.,TRBV4-3,TRBJ1-4,TRBD1,CASSPGQGREKLFF,TGCGCCAGCAGCCCGGGACAGGGGCGGGAAAAACTGTTTTTT
.,TRBV6-6,TRBJ2-3,TRBD1,CASSYPTGGTTDTQYF,TGTGCCAGCAGTTACCCGACAGGGGGGACCACAGATACGCAGTATTTT
.,TRBV18,TRBJ1-5,TRBD1,CASSYVAGGDDMIQPQHF,TGTGCCAGCTCCTACGTTGCAGGGGGTGATGATATGATTCAGCCCCAGCATTTT
.,TRBV4-3,TRBJ2-7,.,CASSQDHGNTYEQYF,TGCGCCAGCAGCCAAGATCACGGGAACACCTACGAGCAGTACTTC
.,TRBV12-5,TRBJ2-3,TRBD2,CASGLWGLADADTQYF,TGTGCTAGTGGCCTGTGGGGACTAGCGGACGCAGATACGCAGTATTTT
once,TRBV6-1,TRBJ2-3,TRBD1,CASQSGTGGTDTQYF,TGTGCCAGCCAGTCCGGGACAGGGGGCACGGATACGCAGTATTTT
.,TRBV7-9,TRBJ1-1,.,CASSLGSLGRNTEAFF,TGTGCCAGCAGCTTAGGCTCACTGGGGCGGAACACTGAAGCTTTCTTT
.,TRBV5-5,TRBJ1-2,.,CASSSTGELPLNYGYTF,TGTGCCAGCAGCTCGACAGGAGAATTACCCCTGAACTATGGCTACACCTTC
.,TRBV27,TRBJ2-7,TRBD2,CASSPGGGYYEQYF,TGTGCCAGCAGTCCTGGGGGGGGATACTACGAGCAGTACTTC
.,TRBV6-5,TRBJ1-1,.,CASSYSRRRNTEAFF,TGTGCCAGCAGTTACTCGAGGCGCAGGAACACTGAAGCTTTCTTT
.,TRBV7-2,TRBJ1-1,.,CASSPQEGNTEAFF,TGTGCCAGCAGCCCCCAAGAGGGGAACACTGAAGCTTTCTTT
.,TRBV12-5,TRBJ2-2,TRBD1,CGSQKQGATGELFF,TGTGGAAGCCAGAAACAGGGGGCCACCGGGGAGCTGTTTTTT
.,TRBV19,TRBJ1-2,.,CASSRTDRRNYGYTF,TGTGCCAGTAGTAGAACAGACAGGCGAAACTATGGCTACACCTTC
.,TRBV5-6,TRBJ2-4,.,CASSRGTASPKNIQYF,TGTGCCAGCAGCCGGGGGACAGCAAGCCCCAAAAACATTCAGTACTTC
.,TRBV11-2,TRBJ1-1,.,CASSLVGSNTEAFF,TGTGCCAGCAGCTTAGTGGGCAGTAACACTGAAGCTTTCTTT
.,TRBV27,TRBJ2-1,TRBD2,CASSFGVAGQAQFF,TGTGCCAGCAGTTTTGGTGTAGCGGGGCAGGCGCAGTTCTTC
.,TRBV7-2,TRBJ1-1,.,CASSLTTSEMNTEAFF,TGTGCCAGCAGCTTAACGACATCGGAAATGAACACTGAAGCTTTCTTT
.,TRBV5-5,TRBJ2-2,.,CASSLATDTGELFF,TGTGCCAGCAGCTTGGCCACTGACACCGGGGAGCTGTTTTTT
.,TRBV6-1,TRBJ2-3,TRBD1,CASSLGQGATDTQYF,TGTGCCAGCAGTTTGGGACAGGGGGCGACAGATACGCAGTATTTT
once,TRBV18,TRBJ1-5,.,CASSPDTALGQHF,TGTGCCAGCTCCCCCGACACGGCGCTTGGCCAGCATTTT
.,TRBV5-6,TRBJ1-1,.,CASSLGVGDTEAFF,TGTGCCAGCAGCTTGGGAGTAGGGGACACTGAAGCTTTCTTT
.,TRBV30,TRBJ2-2,.,CAWSTLRGQAGELFF,TGTGCCTGGAGTACCCTCCGAGGGCAAGCCGGGGAGCTGTTTTTT
.,TRBV7-8,TRBJ1-5,TRBD1,CASSLPPWTGGWGNQPQHF,TGTGCCAGCAGCTTACCTCCTTGGACAGGGGGCTGGGGCAATCAGCCCCAGCATTTT
.,TRBV6-5,TRBJ1-1,TRBD1,CASSYGRGLAFF,TGTGCCAGCAGTTACGGTAGGGGGCTCGCTTTCTTT
.,TRBV5-1,TRBJ1-1,TRBD1,CASRPGTGRGGTEAFF,TGCGCCAGCAGACCCGGGACAGGGAGGGGAGGAACTGAAGCTTTCTTT
.,TRBV18,TRBJ1-2,TRBD1,CASSDRGNGQGIDGYTF,TGTGCCAGCTCCGACAGGGGGAATGGACAGGGAATCGATGGCTACACCTTC
.,TRBV7-9,TRBJ1-2,TRBD1,CASSSDRDSRPVRTF,TGTGCCAGCAGCTCGGACCGGGACAGCCGACCCGTTCGCACCTTC
.,TRBV28,TRBJ1-1,.,CASSLEEGTEAFF,TGTGCCAGCAGTTTGGAGGAGGGCACTGAAGCTTTCTTT
.,TRBV10-3,TRBJ1-1,.,CAIRGVLATKNTEAFF,TGTGCCATCAGGGGGGTACTAGCGACGAAGAACACTGAAGCTTTCTTT
.,TRBV19,TRBJ1-4,.,CASTGFKEKLFF,TGTGCCAGTACGGGGTTTAAAGAAAAACTGTTTTTT
.,TRBV29-1,TRBJ2-3,.,CSVAGHGTDTQYF,TGCAGCGTGGCGGGCCACGGGACAGATACGCAGTATTTT
.,TRBV5-6,TRBJ2-3,TRBD1,CASSLGQGFNTQYF,TGTGCCAGCAGCTTGGGACAGGGGTTCAATACGCAGTATTTT
.,TRBV11-3,TRBJ2-1,TRBD2,CASSERGASGYNEQFF,TGTGCCAGCAGCGAGCGTGGGGCTAGCGGGTACAATGAGCAGTTCTTC
.,TRBV11-2,TRBJ2-3,.,CASSFDRLTLGADTQYF,TGTGCCAGCAGCTTTGACAGGTTGACCTTGGGCGCAGATACGCAGTATTTT
.,TRBV5-1,TRBJ2-3,TRBD1,CASSLAPGQGAATQYF,TGCGCCAGCAGCCTGGCCCCGGGACAGGGGGCTGCTACGCAGTATTTT